This T cell receptor beta chain was obtained from a study of CD8+CD57+ T cells in acquired aplastic anemia. Background on the study: On average, sorted CD4+ and CD8+ cells gave about 2.9 ug of DNA.

An expansion of CD8+CD57+ cells by flow cytometry had been shown in patients chosen for sequencing. Genomic DNA, the template, was used for profiling of the TCR beta VDJ and CDR3. MiXCR, run by TCRdb on the reads, gives a single entry per CDR3 protein. The sample holds approximately 180,000 distinct CDR3 sequences, roughly 50% seen once. With 5 bases clipped from V and 7 bases from J, the junction kept 4 bases outside the gene matches. This CDR3 contains 12 residues. Germline CDR1 and CDR2: LNHDA and SQIVND (reference sequence). The clonotype was recovered from a human donor with aplastic anemia. Sequenced input: sorted CD4+, CD8+, or CD8+CD57+ T cells (not recorded which) from PBMCs. The chain is built from TRBV19 and TRBJ1-2; 7 bases align to TRBD1. CDR3 residues: CASSYRGSGYTF. The CDR3 DNA reads as TGTGCCAGTAGTTACAGGGGCAGTGGCTACACCTTC. Complete variable domain (other parts from reference TRBV19 and TRBJ1-2): DGGITQSPKYLFRKEGQNVTLSCEQNLNHDAMYWYRQDPGQGLRLIYYSQIVNDFQKGDIAEGYSVSREKKESFPLTVTSAQKNPTAFYLCASSYRGSGYTFGSGTRLTVV.